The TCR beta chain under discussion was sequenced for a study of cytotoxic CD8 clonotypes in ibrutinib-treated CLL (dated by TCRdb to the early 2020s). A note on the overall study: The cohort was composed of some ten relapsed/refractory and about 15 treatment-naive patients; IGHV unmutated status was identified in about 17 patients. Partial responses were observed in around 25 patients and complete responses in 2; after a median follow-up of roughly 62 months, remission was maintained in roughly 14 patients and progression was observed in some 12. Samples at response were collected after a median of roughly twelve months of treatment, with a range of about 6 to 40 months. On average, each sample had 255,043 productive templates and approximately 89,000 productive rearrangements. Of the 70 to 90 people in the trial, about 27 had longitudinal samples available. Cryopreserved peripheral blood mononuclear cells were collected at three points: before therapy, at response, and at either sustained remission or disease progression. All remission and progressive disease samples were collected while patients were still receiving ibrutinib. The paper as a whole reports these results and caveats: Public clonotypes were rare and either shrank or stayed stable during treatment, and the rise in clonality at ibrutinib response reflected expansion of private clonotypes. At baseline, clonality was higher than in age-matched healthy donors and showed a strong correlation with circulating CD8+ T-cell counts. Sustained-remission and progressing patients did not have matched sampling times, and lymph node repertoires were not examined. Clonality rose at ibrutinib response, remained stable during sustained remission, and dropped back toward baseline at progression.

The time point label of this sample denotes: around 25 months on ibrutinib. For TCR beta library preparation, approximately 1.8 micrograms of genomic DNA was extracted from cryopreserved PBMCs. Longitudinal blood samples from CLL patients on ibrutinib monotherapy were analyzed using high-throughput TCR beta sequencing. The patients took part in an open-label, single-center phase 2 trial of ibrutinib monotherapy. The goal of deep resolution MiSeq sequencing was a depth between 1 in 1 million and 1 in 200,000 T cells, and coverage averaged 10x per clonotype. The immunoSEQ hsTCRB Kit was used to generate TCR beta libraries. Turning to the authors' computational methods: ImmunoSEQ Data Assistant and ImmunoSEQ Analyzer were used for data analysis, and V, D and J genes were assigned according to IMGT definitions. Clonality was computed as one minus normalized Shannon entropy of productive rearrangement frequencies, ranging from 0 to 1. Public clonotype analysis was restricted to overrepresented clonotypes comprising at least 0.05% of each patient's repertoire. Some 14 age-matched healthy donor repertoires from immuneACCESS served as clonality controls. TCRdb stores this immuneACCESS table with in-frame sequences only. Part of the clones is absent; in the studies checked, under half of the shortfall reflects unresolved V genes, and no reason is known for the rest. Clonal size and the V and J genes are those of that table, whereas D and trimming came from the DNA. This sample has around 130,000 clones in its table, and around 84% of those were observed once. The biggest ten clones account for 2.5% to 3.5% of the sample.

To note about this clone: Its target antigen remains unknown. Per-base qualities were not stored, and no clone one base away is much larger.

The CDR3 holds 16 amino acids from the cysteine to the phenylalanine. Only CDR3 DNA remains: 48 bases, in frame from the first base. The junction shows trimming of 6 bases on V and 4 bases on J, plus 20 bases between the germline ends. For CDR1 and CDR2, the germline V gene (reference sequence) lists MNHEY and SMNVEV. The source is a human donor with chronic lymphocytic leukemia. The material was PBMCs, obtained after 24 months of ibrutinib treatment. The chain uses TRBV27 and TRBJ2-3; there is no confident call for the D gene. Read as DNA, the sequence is TGTGCCAGCAGCCGATTACTATTAGGGATGGCAGATACGCAGTATTTT. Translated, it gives CASSRLLLGMADTQYF.